This TCR beta chain was identified in a study of early T cells in non-severe SARS-CoV-2 infection (dated by TCRdb to the early 2020s). The study in broad terms: TCR sequencing used bulk RNA from unsorted whole blood, so alpha and beta chains could not be paired.

Set within a cohort of healthcare workers in London, UK, this nested case-control study involved weekly PCR testing of nasopharyngeal swabs along with blood sampling. Between 23 and 31 March 2020, the week of the UK lockdown, healthcare workers were enrolled and then followed up weekly for as long as 16 weeks. This clonotype showed up many times. Its antigen is not yet known. Base qualities are not recorded, but no much larger clone differs from it by a single base. According to the germline V gene, CDR1 reads SGHVS and CDR2 reads FQNEAQ. The CDR3 runs 15 residues from the cysteine to the phenylalanine. Only the CDR3 portion is preserved as DNA: 45 bases, with reading frame beginning at the first base. V loses 6 bases, J loses 2 bases, and the germline ends lie 15 bases apart. Study-wide conclusions, independent of this receptor: Matching against VDJdb was skewed toward anti-spike CD8 responses, likely underestimated virus-specific expansions, and missed private and CD4 specificities.

Receptor amplification or capture employed 5' RACE. The sample was run on a NextSeq 500. In the TCR library protocol, unique molecular identifiers were attached to individual cDNA molecules to correct for PCR bias and sequencing error. Both TCR alpha and beta chains were sequenced, and tight co-correlation was observed between alpha and beta sequence abundances in each sample. Per the authors' processing: V gene, J gene and CDR3 annotation of TCR sequences was performed with Decombinator V4. Expanded TCRs were defined as changing significantly between any two time points under a Poisson model with p below 0.0001. TCR abundances were normalised to the total number of TCRs sequenced per sample and were expressed as counts per million. TRAV1-2 paired with TRAJ12, TRAJ20 or TRAJ33 defined MAIT TCRs, while TRAV10 paired with TRAJ18 defined iNKT TCRs. A search of VDJdb, accessed on 1 November 2021, was run for TCRs annotated to CMV, EBV and SARS-CoV-2, with TCRs annotated for multiple antigens excluded. The public reads were quality trimmed at Q25 with fastp and then assembled into clones with MiXCR by TCRdb, keeping productive beta chains. Rows merge per CDR3 protein into single entries with the most common DNA and genes. The V and J calls were determined by TCRdb, not by the authors. For this sample there are more than 95,000 distinct CDR3 sequences; more than 9.5% appear just once. The ten top clones hold about 4.5% of the sample.

Specimen: whole blood, collected at baseline. The sequence links TRBV7-8 to TRBJ2-3; the D segment could be TRBD2, given 6 matching bases. This receptor was identified in an adult who was a healthcare worker with PCR-confirmed SARS-CoV-2 infection or an uninfected control (not recorded which). At the DNA level, the sequence is TGTGCCAGCAGTCCGCGTAGCGGCCCCACAGATACGCAGTATTTT. This sequence encodes CASSPRSGPTDTQYF.